This T cell receptor (beta chain) was obtained from a study of T cell responses to AZD1222 COVID-19 vaccine. The table came from immunoSEQ multiplex PCR; TCRdb's copy has only in-frame clones and leaves some out. The sample records approximately 75,000 clones, roughly nine tenths being singletons. About this clone itself: Its cognate antigen is unknown.

Study-level points and caveats: After the peak T cell response, and only then, were repertoires sampled. At 160-218 and 743-854, vaccine-associated CD4 TCRs were dominant, and they spanned spike. Spike-specific TCR breadth and depth went up after people got two AZD1222 doses.

The receptor comes from an adult who received the AZD1222 COVID-19 vaccine. The sequencing used peripheral blood, collected 28 days after the second AZD1222 dose.

The CDR3 DNA reads as TGTGCCAGCAGTATAGGACAGACTCGCAATCAGCCCCAGCATTTT. Protein: CASSIGQTRNQPQHF. J is TRBJ1-5 and V is TRBV28; tentative D call: TRBD1 (6 bases). V lost 5 bases to trimming and J lost 2 bases, with 13 bases between them. Germline assignment: CDR1 MDHEN and CDR2 SYDVKM. CDR3 size: 15 residues.